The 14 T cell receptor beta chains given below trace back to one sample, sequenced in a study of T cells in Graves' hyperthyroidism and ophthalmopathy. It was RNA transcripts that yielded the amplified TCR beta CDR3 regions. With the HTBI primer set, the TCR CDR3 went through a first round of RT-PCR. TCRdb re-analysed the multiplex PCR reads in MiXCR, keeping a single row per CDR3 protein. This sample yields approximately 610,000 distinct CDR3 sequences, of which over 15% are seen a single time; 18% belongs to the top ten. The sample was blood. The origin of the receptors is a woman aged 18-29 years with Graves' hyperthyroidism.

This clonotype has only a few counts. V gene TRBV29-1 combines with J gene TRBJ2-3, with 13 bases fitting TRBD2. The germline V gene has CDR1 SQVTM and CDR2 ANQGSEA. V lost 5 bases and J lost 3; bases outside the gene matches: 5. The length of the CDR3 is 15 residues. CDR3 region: CSVRGLAGSTDTQYF. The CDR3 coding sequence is TGCAGCGTTCGGGGACTAGCGGGGTCAACAGATACGCAGTATTTT.

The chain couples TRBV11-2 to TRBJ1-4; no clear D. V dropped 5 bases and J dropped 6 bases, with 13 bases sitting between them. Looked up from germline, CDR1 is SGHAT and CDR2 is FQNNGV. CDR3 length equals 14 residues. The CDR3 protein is CASSPSRRYEKLFF. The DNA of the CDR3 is TGTGCCAGCAGCCCAAGCCGTCGGTATGAAAAACTGTTTTTT. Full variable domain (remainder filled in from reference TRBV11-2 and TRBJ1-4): EAGVAQSPRYKIIEKRQSVAFWCNPISGHATLYWYQQILGQGPKLLIQFQNNGVVDDSQLPKDRFSAERLKGVDSTLKIQPAKLEDSAVYLCASSPSRRYEKLFFGSGTQLSVL.

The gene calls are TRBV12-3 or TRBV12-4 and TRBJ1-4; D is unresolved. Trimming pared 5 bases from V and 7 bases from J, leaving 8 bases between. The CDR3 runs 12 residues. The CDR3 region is CASSIRVEKLFF. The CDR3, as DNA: TGTGCCAGCAGTATAAGGGTTGAAAAACTGTTTTTT.

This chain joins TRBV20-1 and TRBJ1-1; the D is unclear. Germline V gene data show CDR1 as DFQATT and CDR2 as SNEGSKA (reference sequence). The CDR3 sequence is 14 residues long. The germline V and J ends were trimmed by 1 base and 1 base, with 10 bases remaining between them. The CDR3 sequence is CSARVGTRNTEAFF. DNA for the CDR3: TGCAGTGCTAGAGTCGGCACGAGGAACACTGAAGCTTTCTTT.

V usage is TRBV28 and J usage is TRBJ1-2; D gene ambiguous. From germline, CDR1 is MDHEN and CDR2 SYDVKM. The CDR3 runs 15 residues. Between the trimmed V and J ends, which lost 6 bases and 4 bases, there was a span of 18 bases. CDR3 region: CASSRTSPGFYGYTF. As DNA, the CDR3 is TGTGCCAGCAGCCGAACAAGCCCGGGTTTCTATGGCTACACCTTC.

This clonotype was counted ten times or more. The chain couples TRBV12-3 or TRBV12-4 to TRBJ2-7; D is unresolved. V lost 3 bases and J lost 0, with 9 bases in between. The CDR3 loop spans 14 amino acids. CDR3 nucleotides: TGTGCCAGCAGTTTGAAGATCAACTCCTACGAGCAGTACTTC. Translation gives CASSLKINSYEQYF.

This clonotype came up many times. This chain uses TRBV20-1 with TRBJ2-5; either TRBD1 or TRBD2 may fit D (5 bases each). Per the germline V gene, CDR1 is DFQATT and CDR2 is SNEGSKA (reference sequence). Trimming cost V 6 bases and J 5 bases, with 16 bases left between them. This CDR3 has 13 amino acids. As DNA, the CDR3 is TGCAGTGCCCTCGAGCAGGGCGGGGAGACCCAGTACTTC. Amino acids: CSALEQGGETQYF.

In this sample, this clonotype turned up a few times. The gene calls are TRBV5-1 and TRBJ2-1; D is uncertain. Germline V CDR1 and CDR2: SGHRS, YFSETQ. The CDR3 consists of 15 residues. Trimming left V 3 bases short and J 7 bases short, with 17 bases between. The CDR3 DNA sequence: TGCGCCAGCAGCTCGACTCTCTTTTCGAGTAATGAGCAGTTCTTC. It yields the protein CASSSTLFSSNEQFF.

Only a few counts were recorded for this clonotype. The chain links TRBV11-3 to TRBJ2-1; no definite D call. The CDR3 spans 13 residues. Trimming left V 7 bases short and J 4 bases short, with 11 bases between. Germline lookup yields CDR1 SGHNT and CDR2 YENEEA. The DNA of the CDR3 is TGTGCCAGCAACTCGGGCCCATACAATGAGCAGTTCTTC. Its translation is CASNSGPYNEQFF.

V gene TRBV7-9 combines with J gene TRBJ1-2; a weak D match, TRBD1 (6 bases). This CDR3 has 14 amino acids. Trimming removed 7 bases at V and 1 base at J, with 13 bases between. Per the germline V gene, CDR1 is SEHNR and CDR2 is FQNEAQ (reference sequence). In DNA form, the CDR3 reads TGTGCCAGCACCACGTTAGGGGGTAACTATGGCTACACCTTC. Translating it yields CASTTLGGNYGYTF.

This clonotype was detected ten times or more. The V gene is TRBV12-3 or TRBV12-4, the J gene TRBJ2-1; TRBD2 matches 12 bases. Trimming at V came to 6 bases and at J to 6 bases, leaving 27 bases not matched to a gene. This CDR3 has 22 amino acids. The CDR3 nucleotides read TGTGCCAGCAGGATAAATAGAGGGGGGCCGGGTCTAGCGGGGGGGGAGCGCAATGAGCAGTTCTTC. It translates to CASRINRGGPGLAGGERNEQFF.

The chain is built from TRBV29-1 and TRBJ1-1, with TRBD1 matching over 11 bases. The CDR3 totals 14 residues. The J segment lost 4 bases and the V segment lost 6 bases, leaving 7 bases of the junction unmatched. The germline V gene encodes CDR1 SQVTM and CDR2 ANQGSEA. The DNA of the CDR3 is TGCAGCGTCTGGACAGGGGGCGCAGGCACTGAAGCTTTCTTT. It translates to CSVWTGGAGTEAFF.

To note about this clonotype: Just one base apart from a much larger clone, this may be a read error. The CDR3 DNA reads TGCAGCGTTGATATTAGCGGGGGCCGCACAGATACGCGGTATTTT. It specifies CSVDISGGRTDTRYF. The chain carries TRBV29-1 and TRBJ2-3; 9 positions match TRBD2. CDR1 SQVTM and CDR2 ANQGSEA come from the germline V gene. The CDR3 is 15 residues long.

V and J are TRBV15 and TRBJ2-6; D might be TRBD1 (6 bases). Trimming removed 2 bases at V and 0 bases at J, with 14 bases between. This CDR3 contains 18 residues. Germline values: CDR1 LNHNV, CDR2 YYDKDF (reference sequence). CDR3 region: CATSRTAGTYSGANVLTF. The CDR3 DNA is TGTGCCACCAGCAGAACAGCCGGGACATACTCTGGGGCCAACGTCCTGACTTTC.